Listed below are T cell receptor beta chains from one sample, sequenced in a study of prognosis after radiotherapy for stage I lung cancer. From the multiplex PCR reads, TCRdb called clonotypes with MiXCR, one entry per CDR3 protein. Here the sample spans some 24,000 distinct CDR3 sequences, about 34% being singletons. The sequencing used PBMCs, collected before or after stereotactic body radiation therapy (not recorded which). Every receptor here comes from a donor aged 50 or older with non-small cell lung cancer. Both conserved end residues are part of each CDR3. D genes are given only for firm matches. Expanded clones are given a class, and other clones once, few, many or no size at all.

V gene	clone size	J gene	D gene	CDR3 protein	CDR3 DNA
TRBV19	many	TRBJ1-5	.	CASTYDIRQHSNQPQHF	TGTGCCAGTACATACGATATTCGACAGCATAGCAATCAGCCCCAGCATTTT
TRBV20-1	many	TRBJ2-5	.	CSARLFGQLGEETQYF	TGCAGTGCTAGATTATTCGGACAGTTGGGAGAAGAGACCCAGTACTTC
TRBV28	few	TRBJ1-1	.	CASSPIPSGSEAFF	TGTGCCAGCAGTCCTATTCCTAGTGGGAGTGAAGCTTTCTTT
TRBV18	.	TRBJ2-5	.	CASSPNSGGEETQYF	TGTGCCAGCTCACCGAATAGCGGAGGCGAAGAGACCCAGTACTTC
TRBV7-3	many	TRBJ2-2	.	CASSFDSPGTGELFF	TGTGCCAGCAGCTTCGATTCCCCGGGCACCGGGGAGCTGTTTTTT
TRBV6-5	many	TRBJ1-5	.	CASSYKDSNQPQHF	TGTGCCAGCAGTTACAAAGACAGCAATCAGCCCCAGCATTTT
TRBV20-1	many	TRBJ2-7	TRBD2	CSAAHPGLGSHEQYF	TGCAGTGCTGCCCATCCGGGACTAGGGTCCCACGAGCAGTACTTC
TRBV7-9	many	TRBJ2-7	.	CASSLMPARTYEQYF	TGTGCCAGCAGCTTAATGCCAGCGCGTACCTACGAGCAGTACTTC
TRBV6-1	many	TRBJ1-4	.	CASSAPRAGSNEKLFF	TGTGCCAGCAGTGCCCCAAGGGCGGGGAGTAATGAAAAACTGTTTTTT
TRBV3-1	many	TRBJ2-1	.	CASSWTLNSYNEQFF	TGTGCCAGCAGCTGGACACTTAACTCCTACAATGAGCAGTTCTTC
TRBV6-4	many	TRBJ1-1	.	CASTPPRVGTEAFF	TGTGCCAGCACGCCGCCGAGGGTTGGTACTGAAGCTTTCTTT
TRBV18	.	TRBJ1-1	.	CASSLGVTNTEAFF	TGTGCCAGCTCCCTTGGGGTAACGAACACTGAAGCTTTCTTT
TRBV5-1	many	TRBJ2-7	TRBD2	CASSLVGTSGYEQYF	TGCGCCAGCAGCTTGGTTGGGACTAGCGGCTACGAGCAGTACTTC
TRBV11-2	few	TRBJ2-1	.	CASSFGAGPSYNEQFF	TGTGCCAGCAGCTTCGGCGCGGGACCCTCCTACAATGAGCAGTTCTTC